This is a list of T cell receptor beta chains from one sample in a study of T cells in Graves' hyperthyroidism and ophthalmopathy. TCRdb re-called the multiplex PCR reads through MiXCR, storing one row per CDR3 protein. The table lists hundreds of thousands of distinct CDR3 sequences, about 20% of them singletons. Sample: blood. These receptors were collected from a woman aged 18-35 years with Graves' hyperthyroidism. Each CDR3 is given with its conserved first and last residue. A D gene is named only where the DNA matches it firmly. A row's size may be missing; if present it is once, few, many or a size class.

TGTGCCAGCTGTTCGGGAAGCAATCAGCCCCAGCATTTT	CASCSGSNQPQHF	TRBV2	TRBJ1-5	NA	NA
TGTGCCAGCAGCGAAGACAGTAGGGAGACCCAGTACTTC	CASSEDSRETQYF	TRBV7-8	TRBJ2-5	NA	many
TGTGCCAGCAGGGCGGGACAGGGCGGCGAAGCTTTCTTT	CASRAGQGGEAFF	TRBV5-4	TRBJ1-1	TRBD1	NA
TGTGCCAGCTCACCATGGCAGAGCAATCAGCCCCAGCATTTT	CASSPWQSNQPQHF	TRBV18	TRBJ1-5	NA	many
TGTGCCAGCAGCTCGAACACCGGGGAGCTGTTTTTT	CASSSNTGELFF	TRBV28	TRBJ2-2	NA	many
TGTGCCAGCAGCGTAGGAGGGTCAGCCTATGGCTACACCTTC	CASSVGGSAYGYTF	TRBV9	TRBJ1-2	NA	NA
TGTCTGGGCTTCGATGCTAACTATGGCTACACCTTC	CLGFDANYGYTF	TRBV6-1	TRBJ1-2	NA	many
TGTGCCAGCAGTTTATTTCAGGGAGGCACTGAAGCTTTCTTT	CASSLFQGGTEAFF	TRBV27	TRBJ1-1	NA	many
TGCAGTGCTAACAAGAGGTCAGGGTCCTACGAGCAGTACTTC	CSANKRSGSYEQYF	TRBV20-1	TRBJ2-7	NA	many
TGCAGTGCTAGAGAACCGACTGTTTCACCCCTCCACTTT	CSAREPTVSPLHF	TRBV20-1	TRBJ1-6	NA	many
TGTGCCAGCGGGGCTAGCAATCAGCCCCAGCATTTT	CASGASNQPQHF	TRBV2	TRBJ1-5	NA	many
TGTGCCAGTAGTATAACCTGGGACAGGGTTTCACCCCTCCACTTT	CASSITWDRVSPLHF	TRBV19	TRBJ1-6	TRBD1	NA
TGTGCCAGCAGGGGGGGCCGGTTAGAGACCCAGTACTTC	CASRGGRLETQYF	TRBV2	TRBJ2-5	NA	many
TGCGCCAGCAGCTTGATGGAGCGGGGCAGCTACGAGCAGTACTTC	CASSLMERGSYEQYF	TRBV5-1	TRBJ2-7	TRBD2	many
TGCAGTGCTAGCCCCTCAGGGGGGGTCGGCTACACCTTC	CSASPSGGVGYTF	TRBV20-1	TRBJ1-2	TRBD1	many
TGCGTCAGCAGCTTGGCCGGGGAAAACACTGAAGCTTTCTTT	CVSSLAGENTEAFF	TRBV5-1	TRBJ1-1	NA	NA
TGTGCCAGCAACTACCCCCCTGAGCCCCGGGACTGTAACACCGGGGAGCTGTTTTTT	CASNYPPEPRDCNTGELFF	TRBV9	TRBJ2-2	NA	many
TGTGCCAGCAGTTACACAGGGCCCCAGCATTTT	CASSYTGPQHF	TRBV6-2/TRBV6-3	TRBJ1-5	NA	many